This T cell receptor (beta chain) is drawn from a study of long-term antiretroviral therapy in people with HIV. Study in general: Specimens dating back about a decade before the 2015 immediate-ART recommendation are the oldest included.

Every HIV-positive participant received treatment in the United States. The libraries were made with immunoSEQ v3.0 at survey level. Sequencing was performed with immunoSEQ multiplex PCR; in TCRdb, only in-frame clones are kept and a portion is missing. Here the sample spans 25,000 or so clones, roughly 88% being singletons. V trimming: 6 bases; J trimming: 12 bases; junction bases outside the gene matches: 4. The V gene's germline CDR1 is SEHNR and CDR2 FQNEAQ (reference sequence). This CDR3 spans 11 amino acids. The origin of this receptor is a woman aged 18-29 years with HIV. Material: unsorted PBMCs, obtained 0.5 years after starting antiretroviral therapy. The chain couples TRBV7-9 to TRBJ1-4, with 7 bases lining up with TRBD1. CDR3 in amino acids: CASSIGTELFF. CDR3 sequence (DNA): TGTGCCAGCAGTATAGGGACAGAACTGTTTTTT.